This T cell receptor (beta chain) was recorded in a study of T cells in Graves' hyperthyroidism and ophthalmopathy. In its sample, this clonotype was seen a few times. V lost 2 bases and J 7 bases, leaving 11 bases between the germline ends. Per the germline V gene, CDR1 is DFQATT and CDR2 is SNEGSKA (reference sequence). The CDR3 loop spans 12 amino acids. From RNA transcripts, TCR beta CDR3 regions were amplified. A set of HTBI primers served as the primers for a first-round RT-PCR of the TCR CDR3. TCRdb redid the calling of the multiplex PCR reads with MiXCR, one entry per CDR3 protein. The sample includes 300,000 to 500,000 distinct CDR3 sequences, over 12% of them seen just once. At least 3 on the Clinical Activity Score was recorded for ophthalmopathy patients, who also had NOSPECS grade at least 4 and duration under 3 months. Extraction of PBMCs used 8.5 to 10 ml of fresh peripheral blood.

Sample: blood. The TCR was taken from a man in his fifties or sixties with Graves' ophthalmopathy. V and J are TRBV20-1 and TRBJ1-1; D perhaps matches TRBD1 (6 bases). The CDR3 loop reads CSARSGASEAFF. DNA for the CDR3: TGCAGTGCTAGATCGGGGGCAAGTGAAGCTTTCTTT.